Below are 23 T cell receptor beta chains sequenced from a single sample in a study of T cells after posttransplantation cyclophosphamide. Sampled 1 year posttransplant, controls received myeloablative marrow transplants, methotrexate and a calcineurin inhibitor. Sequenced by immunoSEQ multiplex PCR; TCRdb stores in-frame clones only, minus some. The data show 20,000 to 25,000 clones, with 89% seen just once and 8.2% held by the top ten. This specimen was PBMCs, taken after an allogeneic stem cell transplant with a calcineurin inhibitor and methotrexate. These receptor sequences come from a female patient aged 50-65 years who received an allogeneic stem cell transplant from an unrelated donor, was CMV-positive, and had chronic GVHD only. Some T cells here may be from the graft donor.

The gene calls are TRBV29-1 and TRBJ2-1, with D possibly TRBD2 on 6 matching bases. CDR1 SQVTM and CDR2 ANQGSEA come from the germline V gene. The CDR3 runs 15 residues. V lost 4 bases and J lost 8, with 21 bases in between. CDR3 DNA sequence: TGCAGCGTTGGGACAATTGGACCTTGGGGGGATGAGCAGTTCTTC. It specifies CSVGTIGPWGDEQFF.

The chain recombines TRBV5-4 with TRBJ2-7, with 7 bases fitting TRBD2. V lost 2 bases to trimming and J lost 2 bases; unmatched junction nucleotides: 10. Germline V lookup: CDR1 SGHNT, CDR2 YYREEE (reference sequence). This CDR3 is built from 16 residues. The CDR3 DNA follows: TGTGCCAGCAGCTTAGGGCTGCCAGGGACTACCTACGAGCAGTACTTC. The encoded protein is CASSLGLPGTTYEQYF.

The CDR3 DNA sequence: TGTGCCAGCTCACCAGCAGGGGGAAACACTGAAGCTTTCTTT. Protein: CASSPAGGNTEAFF. The chain uses TRBV18 and TRBJ1-1; 7 bases map to TRBD1. The CDR3 spans 14 residues. V shed 2 bases and J 2 bases; nucleotides not matched to a gene: 2. Germline V CDR1 and CDR2: KGHSH, LQKENI.

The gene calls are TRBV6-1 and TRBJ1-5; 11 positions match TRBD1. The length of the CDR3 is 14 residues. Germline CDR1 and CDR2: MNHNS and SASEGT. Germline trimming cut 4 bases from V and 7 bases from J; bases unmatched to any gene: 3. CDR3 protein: CASSGTGGGQPQHF. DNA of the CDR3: TGTGCCAGCAGTGGGACAGGGGGCGGGCAGCCCCAGCATTTT.

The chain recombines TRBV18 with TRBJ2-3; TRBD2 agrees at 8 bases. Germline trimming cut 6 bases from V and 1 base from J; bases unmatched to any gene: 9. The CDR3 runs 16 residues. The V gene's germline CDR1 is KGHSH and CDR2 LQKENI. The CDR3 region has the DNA TGTGCCAGCTCCACGGGGGGGGGCCGGGGCACAGATACGCAGTATTTT. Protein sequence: CASSTGGGRGTDTQYF.

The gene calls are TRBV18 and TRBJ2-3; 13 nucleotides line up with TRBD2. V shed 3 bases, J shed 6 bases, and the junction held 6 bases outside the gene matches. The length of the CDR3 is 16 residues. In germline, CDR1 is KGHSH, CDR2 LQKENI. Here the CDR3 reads CASSPPGLAGADTQYF. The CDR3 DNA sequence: TGTGCCAGCTCACCTCCTGGACTAGCGGGAGCGGATACGCAGTATTTT.

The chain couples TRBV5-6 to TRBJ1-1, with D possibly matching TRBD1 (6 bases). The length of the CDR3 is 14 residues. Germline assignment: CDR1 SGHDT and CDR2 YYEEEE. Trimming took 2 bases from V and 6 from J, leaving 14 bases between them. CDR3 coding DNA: TGTGCCAGCAGCTTCCTTAGGGGGACCGCTGAAGCTTTCTTT. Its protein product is CASSFLRGTAEAFF.

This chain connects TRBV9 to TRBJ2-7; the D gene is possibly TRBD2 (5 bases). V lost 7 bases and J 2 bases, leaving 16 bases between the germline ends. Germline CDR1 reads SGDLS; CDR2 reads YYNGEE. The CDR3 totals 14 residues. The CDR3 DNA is TGTGCCAGCTATCCCGGACTCGTAGCCTACGAGCAGTACTTC. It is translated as CASYPGLVAYEQYF.

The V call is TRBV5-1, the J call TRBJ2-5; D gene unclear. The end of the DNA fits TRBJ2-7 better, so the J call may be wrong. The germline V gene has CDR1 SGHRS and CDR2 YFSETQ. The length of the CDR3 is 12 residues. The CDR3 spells CASAESIYEQYF. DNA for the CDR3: TGCGCCAGCGCGGAGTCTATCTACGAGCAGTACTTC.

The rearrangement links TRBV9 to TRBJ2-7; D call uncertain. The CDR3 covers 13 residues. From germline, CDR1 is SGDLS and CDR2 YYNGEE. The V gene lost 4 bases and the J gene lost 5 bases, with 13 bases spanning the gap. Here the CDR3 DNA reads TGTGCCAGCAGCCCTACAGCCCGGAACGAGCAGTACTTC. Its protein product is CASSPTARNEQYF.

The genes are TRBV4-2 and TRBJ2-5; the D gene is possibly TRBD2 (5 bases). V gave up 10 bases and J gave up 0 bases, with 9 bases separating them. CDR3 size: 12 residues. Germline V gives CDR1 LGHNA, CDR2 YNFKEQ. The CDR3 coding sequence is TGTGCCACGAAAGCGGACCAAGAGACCCAGTACTTC. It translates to CATKADQETQYF.

The CDR3 loop is CASSLPQGMHTGELFF. The CDR3 nucleotides read TGTGCCAGCAGCTTACCACAGGGAATGCACACCGGGGAGCTGTTTTTT. The J gene is TRBJ2-2, the V gene TRBV7-8, with D possibly being TRBD1 (6 bases). The CDR3 runs 16 residues. V lost 2 bases and J 3 bases, leaving 13 bases between the germline ends. Germline V gene lookup returns CDR1 SGHVS and CDR2 FQNEAQ.

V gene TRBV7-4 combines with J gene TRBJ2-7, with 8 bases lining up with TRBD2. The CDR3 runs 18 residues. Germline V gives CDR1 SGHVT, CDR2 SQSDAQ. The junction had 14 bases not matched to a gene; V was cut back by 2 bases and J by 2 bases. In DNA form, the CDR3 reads TGTGCCAGCAGCTTAAAAGTCACCGAGCGGGAGACCCCCTACGAGCAGTACTTC. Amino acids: CASSLKVTERETPYEQYF.

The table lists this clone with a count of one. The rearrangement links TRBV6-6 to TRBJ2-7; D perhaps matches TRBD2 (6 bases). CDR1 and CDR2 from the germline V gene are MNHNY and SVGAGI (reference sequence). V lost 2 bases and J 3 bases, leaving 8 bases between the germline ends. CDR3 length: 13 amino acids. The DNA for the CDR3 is TGTGCCAGCAGTTACCAGGGAGGCTACGAGCAGTACTTC. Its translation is CASSYQGGYEQYF.

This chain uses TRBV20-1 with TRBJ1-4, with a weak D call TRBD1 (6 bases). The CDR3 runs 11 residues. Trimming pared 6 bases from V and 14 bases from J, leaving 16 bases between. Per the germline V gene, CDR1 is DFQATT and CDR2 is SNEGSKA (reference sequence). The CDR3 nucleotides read TGCAGTGCGAGGATACGGACAGAGCTGTTTTTT. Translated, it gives CSARIRTELFF.

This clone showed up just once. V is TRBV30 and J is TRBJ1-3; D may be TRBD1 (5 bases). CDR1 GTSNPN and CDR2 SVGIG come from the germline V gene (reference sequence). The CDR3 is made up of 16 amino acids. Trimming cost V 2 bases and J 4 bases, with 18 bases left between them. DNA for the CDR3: TGTGCCTGGAGTCCAAGGGGCAGGGCGATGGGAAACACCATATATTTT. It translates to CAWSPRGRAMGNTIYF.

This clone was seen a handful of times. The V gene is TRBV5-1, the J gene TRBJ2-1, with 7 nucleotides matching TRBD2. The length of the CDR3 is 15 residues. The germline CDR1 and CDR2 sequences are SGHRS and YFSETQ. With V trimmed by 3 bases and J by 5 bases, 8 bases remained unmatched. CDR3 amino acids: CASSSTSNSHNEQFF. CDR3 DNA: TGCGCCAGCAGCTCGACTAGCAATTCTCACAATGAGCAGTTCTTC.

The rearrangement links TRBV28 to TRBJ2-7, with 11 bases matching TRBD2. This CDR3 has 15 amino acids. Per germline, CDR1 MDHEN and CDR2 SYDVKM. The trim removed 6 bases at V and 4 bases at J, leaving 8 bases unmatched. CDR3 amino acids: CASRSIAGGRYEQYF. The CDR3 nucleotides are TGTGCCAGCAGATCGATAGCGGGAGGGAGGTACGAGCAGTACTTC.

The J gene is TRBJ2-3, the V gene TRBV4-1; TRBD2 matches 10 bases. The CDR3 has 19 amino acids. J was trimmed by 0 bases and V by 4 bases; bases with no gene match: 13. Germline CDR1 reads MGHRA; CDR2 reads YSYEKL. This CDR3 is CASSPLTSGELISTDTQYF. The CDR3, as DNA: TGCGCCAGCAGCCCCCTCACTAGCGGGGAATTGATTAGCACAGATACGCAGTATTTT.

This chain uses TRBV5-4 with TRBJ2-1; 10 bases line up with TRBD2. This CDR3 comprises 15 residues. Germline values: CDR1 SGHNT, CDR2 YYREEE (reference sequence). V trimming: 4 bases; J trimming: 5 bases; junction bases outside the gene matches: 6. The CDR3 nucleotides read TGTGCCAGCAGCGTCGGACTAGCGGTAAACAATGAGCAGTTCTTC. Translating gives CASSVGLAVNNEQFF.

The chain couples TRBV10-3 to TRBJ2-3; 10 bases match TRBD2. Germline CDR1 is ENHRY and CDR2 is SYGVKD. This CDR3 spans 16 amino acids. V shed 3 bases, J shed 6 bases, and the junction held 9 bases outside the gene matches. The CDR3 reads CAISDGAGGPLDTQYF. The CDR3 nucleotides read TGTGCCATCAGTGATGGAGCGGGAGGGCCCCTGGATACGCAGTATTTT.

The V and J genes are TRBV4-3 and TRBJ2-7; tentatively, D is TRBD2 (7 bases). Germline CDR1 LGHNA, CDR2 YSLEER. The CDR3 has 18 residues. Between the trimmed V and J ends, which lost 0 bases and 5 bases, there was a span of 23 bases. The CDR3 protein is CASSQDLRGAGVSHEQYF. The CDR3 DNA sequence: TGCGCCAGCAGCCAAGATCTTCGGGGGGCGGGAGTTTCCCACGAGCAGTACTTC.

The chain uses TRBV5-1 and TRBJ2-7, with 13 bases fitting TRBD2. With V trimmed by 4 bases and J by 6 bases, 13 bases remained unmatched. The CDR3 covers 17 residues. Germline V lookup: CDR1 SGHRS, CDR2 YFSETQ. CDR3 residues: CASSVLAGGQSLSEQYF. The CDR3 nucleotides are TGCGCCAGCAGCGTACTAGCGGGAGGGCAGTCTCTCTCCGAGCAGTACTTC.